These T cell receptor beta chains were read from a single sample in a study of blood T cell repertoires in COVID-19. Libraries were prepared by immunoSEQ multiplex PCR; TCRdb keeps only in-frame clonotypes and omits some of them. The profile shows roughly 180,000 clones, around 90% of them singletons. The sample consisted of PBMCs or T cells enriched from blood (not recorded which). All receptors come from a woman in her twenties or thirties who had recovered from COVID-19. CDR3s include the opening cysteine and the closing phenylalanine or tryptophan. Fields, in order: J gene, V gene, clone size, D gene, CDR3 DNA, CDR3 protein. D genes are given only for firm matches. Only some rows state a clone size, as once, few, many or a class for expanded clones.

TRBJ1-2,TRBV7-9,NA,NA,TGTGCCAGCAGCCCGGACAGCCCTTTCATGGGCTACACCTTC,CASSPDSPFMGYTF
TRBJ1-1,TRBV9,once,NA,TGTGCCAGCAGCGTAGGGCAGGCCCTTACGAACACTGAAGCTTTCTTT,CASSVGQALTNTEAFF
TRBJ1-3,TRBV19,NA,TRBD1,TGTGCCAGTACCAAAGGGACAGCTTCTGGAAACACCATATATTTT,CASTKGTASGNTIYF
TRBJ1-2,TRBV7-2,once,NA,TGTGCCAGCAGCTTACGGCGGCAGGGCCTCTATGGCTACACCTTC,CASSLRRQGLYGYTF
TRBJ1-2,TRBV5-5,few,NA,TGTGCCAGCAGCTTGGCCGACACAGGGTCCGACACCTTC,CASSLADTGSDTF
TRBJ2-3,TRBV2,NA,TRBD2,TGTGCCAGCCTTTGGCGGGAGACAGATACGCAGTATTTT,CASLWRETDTQYF
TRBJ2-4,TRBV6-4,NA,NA,TGTGCCAGCAGTGTAACCAAACTAGCCAAAAACATTCAGTACTTC,CASSVTKLAKNIQYF
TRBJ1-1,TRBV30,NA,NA,TGTGCCTGGAGCGCCACAGCTCTTGGACGCTCGCAGGGCACTGAAGCTTTCTTT,CAWSATALGRSQGTEAFF
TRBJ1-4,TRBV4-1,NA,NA,TGCGCCAGCAGCCAAGGTGCGTGGGCATCAACTAATGAAAAACTGTTTTTT,CASSQGAWASTNEKLFF
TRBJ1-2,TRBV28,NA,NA,TGTGCCAGCAGAGATCCCCGGGTCTACACCTTC,CASRDPRVYTF
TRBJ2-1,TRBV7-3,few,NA,TGTGCCAGCAGCCCTGGAGGGTTCGTGGGCTACAATGAGCAGTTCTTC,CASSPGGFVGYNEQFF
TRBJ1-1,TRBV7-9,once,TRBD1,TGTGCCAGCAGCCTACTACGGGACAGACCCAACACTGAAGCTTTCTTT,CASSLLRDRPNTEAFF
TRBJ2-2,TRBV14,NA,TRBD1,TGTGCCAGCAGCCCGGGGACAGGGTGGCAGTTCGGGGAGCTGTTTTTT,CASSPGTGWQFGELFF
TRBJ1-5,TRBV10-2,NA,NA,TGCGCCAGCAGTGAGACAGAACAGGGTCGTCAGCCCCAGCATTTT,CASSETEQGRQPQHF
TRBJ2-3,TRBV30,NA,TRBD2,TGTGCCTGGGTAAGACTAGCGGGGATAGATACGCAGTATTTT,CAWVRLAGIDTQYF
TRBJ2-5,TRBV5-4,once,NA,TGTGCCAGCAGCCGCGGTCAGGGCCAGGCGGGGGAGACCCAGTACTTC,CASSRGQGQAGETQYF
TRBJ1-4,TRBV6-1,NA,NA,TGTGCCAGCAGTGAGGGGACTTCTAATGAAAAACTGTTTTTT,CASSEGTSNEKLFF
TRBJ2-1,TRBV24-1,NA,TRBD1,TGTGCCACCAGTGATCCTACAGGGGGGTCCTACAATGAGCAGTTCTTC,CATSDPTGGSYNEQFF
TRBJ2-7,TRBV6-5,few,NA,TGTGCCAGCCGGAGGGCCCTCGAGCAGTACTTC,CASRRALEQYF
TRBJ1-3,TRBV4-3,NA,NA,TGCGCCAGCAGCCAAGAAGCAGGGACTACTGGAAACACCATATATTTT,CASSQEAGTTGNTIYF
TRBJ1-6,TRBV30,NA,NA,TGTGCCTGGCAGACAATTTATAATTCACCCCTCCACTTT,CAWQTIYNSPLHF
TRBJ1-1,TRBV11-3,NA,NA,TGTGCCAGCAGCTTAGACAGGGGCCATAGTGAAGCTTTCTTT,CASSLDRGHSEAFF
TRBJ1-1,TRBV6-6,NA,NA,TGTGTAGCAGGGGACACCTACGGGGATGGCACTGAAGCTTTCTTT,CVAGDTYGDGTEAFF
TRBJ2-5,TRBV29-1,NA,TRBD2,TGCAGCGAGACTAGCGGGGAGGGGACCCAGTACTTC,CSETSGEGTQYF
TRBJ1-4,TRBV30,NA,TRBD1,TGTGCCTGGAGTGGGGGACAGGGGGCCTGGGAAAAACTGTTTTTT,CAWSGGQGAWEKLFF
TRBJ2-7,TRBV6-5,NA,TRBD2,TGTGCCAGCAGTTACCCATCGGGGGGGACGGGCGAGCAGTACTTC,CASSYPSGGTGEQYF
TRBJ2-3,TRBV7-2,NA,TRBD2,TGTGCCAGCAGCTTAGACGGGAGGCGTGGGGATACGCAGTATTTT,CASSLDGRRGDTQYF
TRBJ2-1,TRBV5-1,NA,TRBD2,TGCGCCAGCAGTCTTTTTTCTAGCGGGCCGTACAATGAGCAGTTCTTC,CASSLFSSGPYNEQFF
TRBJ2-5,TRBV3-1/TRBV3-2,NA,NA,TGTGCCAGCAGCGCCGGGACTGCCCTTTCGGAGGCCCAGTACTTC,CASSAGTALSEAQYF
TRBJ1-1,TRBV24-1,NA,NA,TGTGCCACCAGTGATAGCTCAGGGAACACTGAAGCTTTCTTT,CATSDSSGNTEAFF
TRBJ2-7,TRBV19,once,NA,TGTGCCAGTAGTATAAACACCCCCTACGAGCAGTACTTC,CASSINTPYEQYF
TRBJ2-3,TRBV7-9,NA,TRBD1,TGTGCCAGCAGCTATGGCGCCGGGACAGGGCTGACAGATACGCAGTATTTT,CASSYGAGTGLTDTQYF
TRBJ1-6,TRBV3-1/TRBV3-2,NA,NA,TGTGCCAGCAGGCACCGCACAGAAAATTCACCCCTCCACTTT,CASRHRTENSPLHF
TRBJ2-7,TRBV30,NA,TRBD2,TGTGCCTGGAGCAGGACTAGCGGTTACGAGCAGTACTTC,CAWSRTSGYEQYF
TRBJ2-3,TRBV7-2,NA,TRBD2,TGTGCCAGCAGCTTACAGCGGGGGGGAAGGGACACGCAGTATTTT,CASSLQRGGRDTQYF
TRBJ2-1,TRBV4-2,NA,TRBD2,TGTGCCAGCAGCCTCCGGGCTGGCGGGGGGGCCCTGGGTGAGCAGTTCTTC,CASSLRAGGGALGEQFF
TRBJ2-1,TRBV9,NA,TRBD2,TGTGCCAGCAGCGTAGTGTTAACCGGGACTATACCCGTCTTC,CASSVVLTGTIPVF
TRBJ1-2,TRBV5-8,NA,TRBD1,TGTGCCAGCAGCTTGATGGGACAGGAACCATATGGCTACACCTTC,CASSLMGQEPYGYTF
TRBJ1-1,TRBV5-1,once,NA,TGCGCCAGCAGCTTGGTCGGGGACTTCTGGAAGGATGAAGCTTTCTTT,CASSLVGDFWKDEAFF
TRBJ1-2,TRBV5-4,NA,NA,TGTGCCAGCAGCCTTTCGAGGGATGGCTACACCTTC,CASSLSRDGYTF
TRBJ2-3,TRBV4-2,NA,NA,TGTGCCAGCAGCCAAGATCTCTACGGCACAGATACGCAGTATTTT,CASSQDLYGTDTQYF
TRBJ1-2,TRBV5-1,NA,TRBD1,TGCGCCAGCAGCTGGGGACAGAGCTATGGCTACACCTTC,CASSWGQSYGYTF
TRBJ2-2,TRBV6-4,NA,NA,TGTGCCAGCAGTGGGCAGGGCGGCACCGGGGAGCTGTTTTTT,CASSGQGGTGELFF
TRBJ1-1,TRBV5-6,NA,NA,TGTGCCAGCAGCCCCGGGTTCACTGAAGCTTTCTTT,CASSPGFTEAFF
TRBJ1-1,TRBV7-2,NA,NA,TGTGCCAGCAGTCAACCGGGTAACACTGAAGCTTTCTTT,CASSQPGNTEAFF
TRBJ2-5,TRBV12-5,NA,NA,TGTGCTAGTGGCACTCACGACTGGCAAGAGACCCAGTACTTC,CASGTHDWQETQYF
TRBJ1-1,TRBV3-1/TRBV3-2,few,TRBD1,TGTGCCAGCAGCCAAGCATCAGACAGGGGCACTGAAGCTTTCTTT,CASSQASDRGTEAFF
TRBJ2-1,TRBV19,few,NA,TGTGCCAGTAGCAAACAGGGCGGCAATGAGCAGTTCTTC,CASSKQGGNEQFF
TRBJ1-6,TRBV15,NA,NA,TGTGCCACCAGCAGCTCCCTGGTCAGTTCCCTCCACTTT,CATSSSLVSSLHF
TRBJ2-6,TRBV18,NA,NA,TGTGCCAGCTCACACAACTCTGGGGCCAACGTCCTGACTTTC,CASSHNSGANVLTF
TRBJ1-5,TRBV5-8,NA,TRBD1,TGTGCCAGCAGCTCGAGGGGGCTTCAGCCCCAGCATTTT,CASSSRGLQPQHF